Following are 6 T cell receptor beta chains from one sample sequenced in a study of T-cell reconstitution after alpha-beta-depleted transplantation in children. During its preparation, the TCRbeta library received unique molecular identifiers. One entry per CDR3 protein results from TCRdb running MiXCR on the PCR reads. This sample carries about 580,000 distinct CDR3 sequences, about 23% of them seen once, and the ten largest clones take 13% to 15%. Sequenced here: PBMCs, mostly from graft donor cells, sampled 360 days after TCRalphabeta/CD19-depleted stem cell transplant. The receptors originated from a boy under two years old who had a stem cell transplant for acute myeloid leukemia, so the T cells may come from the graft donor.

CDR3 residues: CATSDPRQAQETQYF. The CDR3, as DNA: TGTGCCACCAGTGACCCTAGACAGGCTCAAGAGACCCAGTACTTC. The V and J genes are TRBV24-1 and TRBJ2-5, with D maybe TRBD1 (6 bases). Trimming shortened V by 4 bases and J by 2 bases, and 13 bases separated the two germline ends. The CDR3 contains 15 residues. CDR1 KGHDR and CDR2 SFDVKD come from the germline V gene.

The CDR3 loop reads CASSLSSRNYQPQHF. In DNA form, the CDR3 reads TGTGCCAGCAGCTTAAGCTCAAGGAACTATCAGCCCCAGCATTTT. The rearrangement uses TRBV7-2 and TRBJ1-5; D remains ambiguous. This CDR3 comprises 15 residues. Germline V gene data show CDR1 as SGHTA and CDR2 as FQGNSA. V lost 2 bases and J lost 5, with 13 bases in between.

The chain joins TRBV15 to TRBJ2-7, with D unclear. The germline V gene has CDR1 LNHNV and CDR2 YYDKDF (reference sequence). V lost 0 bases and J lost 3, with 6 bases in between. This CDR3 has 13 amino acids. The CDR3 here is CATSRDWSYEQYF. As DNA, the CDR3 is TGTGCCACCAGCAGAGACTGGAGCTACGAGCAGTACTTC.

This clonotype was seen a few times. This chain links TRBV20-1 with TRBJ1-5, with D maybe TRBD1 (6 bases). Per the germline V gene, CDR1 is DFQATT and CDR2 is SNEGSKA (reference sequence). This CDR3 is 13 amino acids long. The CDR3 DNA is TGCAGCGTAGGGGGGGAAGCGGATCAGCCCCAGCATTTT. It is translated as CSVGGEADQPQHF.

This clonotype was detected once. CDR3 sequence: CASSPWGTGSTGELFF. CDR3 bases: TGCGCCAGCAGCCCCTGGGGGACAGGGTCAACCGGGGAGCTGTTTTTT. This chain joins TRBV5-1 and TRBJ2-2; TRBD1 matches 9 bases. V shed 4 bases and J 5 bases; nucleotides not matched to a gene: 9. Per the germline V gene, CDR1 is SGHRS and CDR2 is YFSETQ. The CDR3 length is 16 residues.

A few counts support this clonotype. V is TRBV12-3 or TRBV12-4 and J is TRBJ2-7; 8 bases align to TRBD2. The ends lost 3 bases at V and 4 bases at J; junction bases unmatched: 5. This CDR3 contains 14 residues. The chain's CDR3 is CASSLQLADYEQYF. CDR3 coding DNA: TGTGCCAGCAGTTTGCAACTAGCGGATTACGAGCAGTACTTC.